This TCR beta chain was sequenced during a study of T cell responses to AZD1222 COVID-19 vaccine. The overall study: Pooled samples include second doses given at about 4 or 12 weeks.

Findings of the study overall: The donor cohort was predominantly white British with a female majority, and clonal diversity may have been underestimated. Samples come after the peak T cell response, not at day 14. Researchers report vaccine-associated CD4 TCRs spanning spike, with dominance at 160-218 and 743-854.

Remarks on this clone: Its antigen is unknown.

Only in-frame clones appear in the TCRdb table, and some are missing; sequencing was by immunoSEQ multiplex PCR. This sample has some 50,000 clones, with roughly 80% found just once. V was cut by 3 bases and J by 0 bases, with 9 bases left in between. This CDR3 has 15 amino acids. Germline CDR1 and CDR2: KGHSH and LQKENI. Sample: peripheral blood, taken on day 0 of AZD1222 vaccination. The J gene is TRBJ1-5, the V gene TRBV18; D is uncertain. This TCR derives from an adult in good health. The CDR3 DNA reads TGTGCCAGCTCACCTACGGGTCTTAGCAATCAGCCCCAGCATTTT. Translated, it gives CASSPTGLSNQPQHF.